This TCR beta chain derives from a study of cytomegalovirus exposure and HLA in healthy donors (dated by TCRdb to 2016 to 2017). With regard to the full study: An earlier analysis of 587 of the donors reported roughly 300 Gb of sequence data and around 100 million unique TCR beta sequences obtained from around 170 million T cells. In an earlier analysis of a few hundred of the donors, high-throughput TCR beta sequencing was used to judge whether each TCR beta V gene segment behaved as functional or pseudogenic. Of the roughly 400 genotyped donors, 65% to 90% fell in the genetic ancestry cluster associated with self-reported Caucasian donors. Among about 370 genotyped donors of the cohort, an average of about 240,000 unique TCR beta nucleotide sequences was sequenced per donor, of which 15% to 20% were non-productive. To study patterns of TCR occurrence, a later analysis re-analyzed previously published TCR beta repertoires from 550 to 800 donors and added high-resolution HLA genotyping. The number of donors typed differed by locus, with roughly 629-640 for A, B, C, DRB1 and DQB1, roughly 520 for DQA1, about 610 for DPA1, and about 450 for DPB1. Rather than using new phenotypic data, the later analysis identified candidate immune exposures from TCR beta sequences and from how often those sequences occurred across donors. About five DR-DQ haplotypes were treated as single units for association and clustering because of strong linkage in the cohort. An early release covering more than 500 HLA-typed donors comprised about 300 gigabases of sequencing data and approximately 80 million unique TCR sequences. The study was designed to test whether signatures of past pathogen exposure could be identified by cataloging public T cell receptors. Alongside the repertoire data, information on donor age, sex, ethnicity and CMV serostatus was compiled. The T cell repertoires of 666 subjects were profiled by immunosequencing and related to cytomegalovirus serostatus. HLA typing included class I and class II loci at four-digit resolution. In addition to the first cohort of 666 subjects, a separate validation cohort of some 120 different subjects was used. All discovery cohort repertoires had been generated using a single sequencing platform. In a later genetic analysis, genome-wide SNP genotypes for about three fifths of the roughly 670 donors were used, and that subset was treated as a discovery cohort. To predict cytomegalovirus infection status, the study combined high-throughput TCR immunosequencing, statistical association of individual TCRs with disease status, and machine learning. The research as a whole found: The earlier analysis of 587 of the donors excluded 15 to 20 rarely observed V segments, including chromosome 9 orphons, because counts were too low. In a later analysis, HLA-associated TCR beta chains were found to be more clonally expanded and to have lower generation probabilities than equally common non-associated chains. In a later analysis, the rate of TCR association differed among HLA loci, with DRB1 alleles having the most associated TCRs and HLA-C alleles having the fewest. Several of the top co-occurrence clusters appeared to be linked to parvovirus B19, influenza, CMV and Epstein-Barr virus, according to a later analysis. Across donors, most TCR sequences were observed very rarely, whereas some public TCRs were present in many individuals. Strong co-occurrence of HLA alleles, especially DR and DQ, made assigning TCR associations to individual alleles difficult. Some IMGT-functional V segments, including TRBV6-2 and TRBV6-3, could not be told apart with the 87-base-pair reads, so those segments were excluded. Broadly in line with IMGT annotations, most TCR beta V segments showed up in productive rearrangements about 87% or about 30% of the time in an earlier analysis of 587 of the donors. According to a later genetic analysis, donors in an Asian-associated ancestry cluster had fewer N-insertions in productive TCRs than the approximately 610-donor mean. A total of 150 to 200 TCR beta chains were listed by the study as associated with cytomegalovirus. Linkage disequilibrium might explain the correlated functional status among segregating V segments, but an unknown experimental factor could not be ruled out. The classifier was reported to diagnose cytomegalovirus status with high specificity and sensitivity in both the original and validation cohorts. Roughly uniform sequencing depth across donors was assumed in presence/absence analyses, although this assumption may not hold. The only immune exposure information available for the cohort was CMV serostatus. An association between a missense DCLRE1C variant and V-gene and J-gene trimming of TCR beta chains was found in a later genetic analysis and replicated in an independent cohort. A cluster of highly shared sequence variants was judged likely to be a technical artifact of the sequencing pipeline. Only TCR beta chains were sequenced in this cohort, and the absence of alpha or paired-chain data limited detectable features. It was suggested by the authors that the approach could potentially be generalized to other disease states and immunological phenotypes. In vitro tests confirmed that a few of the cytomegalovirus-associated TCR beta chains recognize cytomegalovirus antigens. In a later analysis, most CMV-associated TCR beta chains were found to appear HLA-restricted, with HLA associations seemingly driven largely by CMV exposure. A further reported finding was that TCR beta sequences accurately predicted the HLA-A and HLA-B alleles for most subjects in the first cohort. HLA typing was unavailable for some donors at each locus, so association tests used only the typed subset. At a false discovery rate of 0.05, a later analysis linked under 20,000 TCR beta sequences to specific HLA alleles.

With regard to this clone: The antigen it binds to is not known. Per-nucleotide qualities are absent, and no much larger clonotype sits a single base away.

The cohort comprised fewer than 750 healthy bone marrow donors. All cohort members were sampled while nominally healthy, although unrecorded immune exposures were likely present. The donor tested CMV seronegative and was one of the 352 seronegative cohort members. A peripheral blood sample was collected from each donor, and TCR beta sequencing was performed on peripheral blood mononuclear cells. The Qiagen DNeasy Blood Extraction Kit was used to extract genomic DNA from the blood cell samples. From the cysteine up to the phenylalanine, the CDR3 has a length of 15 residues. Just the 45-base CDR3 DNA is kept, in frame starting at base 1. CDR1 and CDR2 (LNHDA, SQIVND) derive from the germline V gene (reference sequence). V gives up 3 bases and J gives up 9 bases, and the segment between their germline ends measures 15 bases. The library was built by means of the immunoSEQ multiplex PCR assay. For the multiplex PCR, a mixture combining 60 forward primers for TCR Vbeta segments and 13 reverse primers for TCR Jbeta segments was used. Amplification of the CDR3 region of rearranged TCR beta genes was performed with a multiplex PCR assay on genomic DNA. Amplified TCR beta libraries were sequenced as 87-base-pair reads on the Illumina HiSeq System. As for the original processing: A later analysis counted approximately 74 million unique TCR beta chains across the 640 or so repertoires, and some 11 million of these chains were shared by at least two donors. Raw reads were error-corrected and collapsed into unique sequences with a nearest-neighbor algorithm that merged closely related sequences to remove PCR and sequencing errors. Alignment of CDR3 sequences to IMGT reference sequences was used to assign V, D and J gene segments. For a sequence to be retained, at least a six-nucleotide match to both a V gene segment and a J gene segment was required. Rearrangements were called productive when the CDR3 lacked stop codons and stayed in frame with V and J; all others were non-productive. CDR3 was defined according to IMGT convention as the region running from the second conserved V-encoded cysteine to the conserved J-encoded phenylalanine. The earlier analysis of a few hundred of the donors excluded any sequence lacking an unambiguous match to a single V gene segment. An earlier analysis of 450 to 650 of the donors called V segments functional above 56.7% productive rearrangements and segregating when the between-donor standard deviation exceeded 5%. A statistical classification framework was developed to diagnose cytomegalovirus status using the catalog of TCR beta chain sequences. V and J gene assignment, in a later analysis, came from comparing TCR nucleotide sequences with IMGT/GENE-DB human TR gene sequences. A later analysis assigned CDR3 sequences and most-parsimonious VDJ recombination scenarios with the TCRdist pipeline. In a later analysis, every TCR beta chain was defined by the combination of its CDR3 amino acid sequence and its V-gene family, and reads without a unique V-gene family were dropped. A later analysis removed 550 to 650 highly shared, low-generation-probability nucleotide sequences to deal with suspected cross-contamination and a sequencing artifact. In a later analysis, a clonal expansion index was calculated for each public chain from normalized within-repertoire ranks of inferred template counts. In a later analysis, generation probabilities were computed with a VDJ recombination model fitted to out-of-frame rearrangements, and the resulting probabilities were checked against IGoR. Hypergeometric tests were used in a later analysis to score TCR-TCR, TCR-HLA and TCR-CMV co-occurrence, with a repertoire-size bias correction applied to the TCR pairs. False discovery rates were estimated in a later analysis by permuting HLA or CMV assignments 20 times. In a later analysis, co-occurring TCRs were grouped using DBSCAN, with TCRdist sequence similarity added in when clustering inside HLA-allele-positive subsets. For co-occurrence clustering, repertoires with fewer than 30,000 or more than 120,000 public chains were excluded, along with five or six repertoires with anomalous nucleotide sharing. This is the immuneACCESS table as TCRdb keeps it, with only in-frame sequences that have V and J called. A part of the clones is gone; compared with another copy, unresolved V genes explain less than half, and the rest is unexplained. V, J and clone size are taken as reported in that table, and D and trimming were inferred from the DNA itself. This sample holds about 160,000 clones; around 77% were observed only once. The ten largest account for 1.2% to 1.5% of the sample.

Sequences were obtained from PBMCs. This TCR derives from a man in his 60s in good health and CMV-seronegative. The V gene is TRBV19 and the J gene is TRBJ1-6; a tentative D call is TRBD1 (5 bases match). This receptor has the CDR3 CASSMGTPGRSPLHF. The bases read TGTGCCAGTAGTATGGGGACTCCCGGACGTTCACCCCTCCACTTT.